This T cell receptor beta chain was recovered during a study of post-analysis software for immune sequencing data. Prepared libraries of TCR beta cDNA carried unique molecular identifiers. T cells numbering roughly 0.9 to 11 million gave rise to 400,000 to 550,000 cDNA molecules. TCRdb called the PCR reads again in MiXCR, with one record for every CDR3 protein. The sample contains some 890,000 distinct CDR3 sequences, approximately 50% of which appear only once. About this clonotype: Its matching antigen is unknown.

J was trimmed by 13 bases and V by 8 bases; bases with no gene match: 26. CDR3 length equals 17 residues. The germline V gene encodes CDR1 DFQATT and CDR2 SNEGSKA (reference sequence). Study conclusions and caveats: TRBV5-6, TRBV5-1 and TRBV20-1 were among 4 or 5 TRBV segments more frequent in patients than controls. Compared against controls, patients with multiple sclerosis displayed significantly lower normalized Chao1 diversity.

This rearrangement joins TRBV20-1 to TRBJ2-4, with 10 bases aligning to TRBD2. The sequencing sample was made of blood. The clonotype originates from a girl between 10 and 17 years old with multiple sclerosis. The DNA for the CDR3 is TGCAGTTCCCGCCCCGAGTCTAGCGGGGGCCCCTTTCGAGAGCAGTACTTC. Protein: CSSRPESSGGPFREQYF.